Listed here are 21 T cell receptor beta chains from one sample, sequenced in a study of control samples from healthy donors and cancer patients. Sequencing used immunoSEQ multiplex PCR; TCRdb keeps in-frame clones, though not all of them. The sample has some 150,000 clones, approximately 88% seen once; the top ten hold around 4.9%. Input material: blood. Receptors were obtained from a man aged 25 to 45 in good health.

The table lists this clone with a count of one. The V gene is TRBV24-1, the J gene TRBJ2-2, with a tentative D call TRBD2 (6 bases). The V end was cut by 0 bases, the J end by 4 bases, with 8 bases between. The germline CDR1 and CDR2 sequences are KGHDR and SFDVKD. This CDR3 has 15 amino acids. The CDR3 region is CATSDLRGSTGELFF. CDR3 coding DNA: TGTGCCACCAGTGATTTGCGGGGGTCCACCGGGGAGCTGTTTTTT.

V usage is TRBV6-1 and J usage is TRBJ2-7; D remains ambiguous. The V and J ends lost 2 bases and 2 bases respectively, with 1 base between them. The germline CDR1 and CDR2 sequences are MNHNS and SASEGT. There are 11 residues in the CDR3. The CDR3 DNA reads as TGTGCCAGCAGTGAAACCTACGAGCAGTACTTC. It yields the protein CASSETYEQYF.

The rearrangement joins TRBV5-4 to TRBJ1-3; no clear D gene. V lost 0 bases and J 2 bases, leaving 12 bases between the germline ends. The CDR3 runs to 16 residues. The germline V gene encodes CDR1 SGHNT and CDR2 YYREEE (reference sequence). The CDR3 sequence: CASSLVGVATGNTIYF. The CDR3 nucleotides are TGTGCCAGCAGCTTGGTCGGGGTTGCTACTGGAAACACCATATATTTT. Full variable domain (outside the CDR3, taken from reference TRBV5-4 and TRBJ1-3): ETGVTQSPTHLIKTRGQQVTLRCSSQSGHNTVSWYQQALGQGPQFIFQYYREEENGRGNFPPRFSGLQFPNYSSELNVNALELDDSALYLCASSLVGVATGNTIYFGEGSWLTVV.

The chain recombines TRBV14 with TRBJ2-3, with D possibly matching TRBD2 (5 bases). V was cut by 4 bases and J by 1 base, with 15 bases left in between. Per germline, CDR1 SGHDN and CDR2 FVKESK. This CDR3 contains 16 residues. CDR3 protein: CASSPQLSGRTDTQYF. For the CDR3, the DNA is TGTGCCAGCAGCCCACAGCTAAGCGGACGCACAGATACGCAGTATTTT.

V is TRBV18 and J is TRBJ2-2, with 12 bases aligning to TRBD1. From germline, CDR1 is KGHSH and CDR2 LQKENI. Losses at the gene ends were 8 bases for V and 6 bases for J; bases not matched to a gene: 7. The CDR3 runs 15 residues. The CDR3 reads CASLRDRGPSGELFF. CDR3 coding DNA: TGTGCCAGCCTCCGGGACAGGGGGCCTTCCGGGGAGCTGTTTTTT.

The CDR3 here is CASSPPNFQGRQPQHF. CDR3 DNA sequence: TGTGCCAGCTCACCACCTAACTTCCAGGGACGGCAGCCCCAGCATTTT. The J gene is TRBJ1-5, the V gene TRBV18; possibly TRBD1 for D (5 bases). V was cut by 0 bases and J by 7 bases, with 16 bases left in between. Germline CDR1 reads KGHSH; CDR2 reads LQKENI. There are 16 residues in the CDR3.

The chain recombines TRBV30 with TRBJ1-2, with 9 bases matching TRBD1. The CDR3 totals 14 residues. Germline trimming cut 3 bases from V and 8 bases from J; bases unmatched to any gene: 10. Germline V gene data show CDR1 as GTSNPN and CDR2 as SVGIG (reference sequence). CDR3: CAWRWGDRVGGYTF. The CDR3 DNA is TGTGCCTGGAGATGGGGGGACAGGGTCGGCGGCTACACCTTC.

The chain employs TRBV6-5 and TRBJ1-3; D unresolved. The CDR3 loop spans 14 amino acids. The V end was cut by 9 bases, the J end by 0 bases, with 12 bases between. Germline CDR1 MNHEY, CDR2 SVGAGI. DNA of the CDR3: TGTGCCAGTAGGACGGGGAGCTCTGGAAACACCATATATTTT. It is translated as CASRTGSSGNTIYF.

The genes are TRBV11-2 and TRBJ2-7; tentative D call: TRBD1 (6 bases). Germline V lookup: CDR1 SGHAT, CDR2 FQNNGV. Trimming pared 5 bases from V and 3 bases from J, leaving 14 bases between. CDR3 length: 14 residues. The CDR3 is CASSPKQGNYEQYF. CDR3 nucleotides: TGTGCCAGCAGCCCAAAACAGGGTAACTACGAGCAGTACTTC.

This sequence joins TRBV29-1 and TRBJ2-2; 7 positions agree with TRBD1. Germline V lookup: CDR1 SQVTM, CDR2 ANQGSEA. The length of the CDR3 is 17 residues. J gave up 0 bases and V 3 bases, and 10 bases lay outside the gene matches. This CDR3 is CSVEALTGSSNTGELFF. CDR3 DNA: TGCAGCGTTGAGGCCCTGACAGGGTCGTCGAACACCGGGGAGCTGTTTTTT.

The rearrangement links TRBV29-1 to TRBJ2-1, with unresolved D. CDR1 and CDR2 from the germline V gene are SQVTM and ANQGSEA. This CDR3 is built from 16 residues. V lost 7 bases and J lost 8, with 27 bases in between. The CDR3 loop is CSAFSSRALHRDEQFF. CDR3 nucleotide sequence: TGCAGCGCCTTCTCTTCGCGAGCGCTACATCGGGATGAGCAGTTCTTC.

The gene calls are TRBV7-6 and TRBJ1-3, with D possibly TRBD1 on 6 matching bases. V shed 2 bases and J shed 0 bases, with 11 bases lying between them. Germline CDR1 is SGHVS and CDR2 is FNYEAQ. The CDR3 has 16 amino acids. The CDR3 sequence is CASSLTTGSSGNTIYF. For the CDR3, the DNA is TGTGCCAGCAGCTTAACGACAGGCAGCTCTGGAAACACCATATATTTT.

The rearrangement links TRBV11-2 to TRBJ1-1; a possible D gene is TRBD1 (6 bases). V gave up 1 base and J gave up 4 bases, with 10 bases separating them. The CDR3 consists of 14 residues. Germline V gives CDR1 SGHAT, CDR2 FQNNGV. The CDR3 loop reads CASSLARGGTEAFF. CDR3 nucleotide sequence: TGTGCCAGCAGCTTAGCCAGGGGCGGCACTGAAGCTTTCTTT.

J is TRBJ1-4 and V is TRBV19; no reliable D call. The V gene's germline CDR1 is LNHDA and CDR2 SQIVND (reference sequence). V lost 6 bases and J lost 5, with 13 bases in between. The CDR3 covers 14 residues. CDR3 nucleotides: TGTGCCAGTAGAGACCCTAGGGTGAATGAAAAACTGTTTTTT. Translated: CASRDPRVNEKLFF.

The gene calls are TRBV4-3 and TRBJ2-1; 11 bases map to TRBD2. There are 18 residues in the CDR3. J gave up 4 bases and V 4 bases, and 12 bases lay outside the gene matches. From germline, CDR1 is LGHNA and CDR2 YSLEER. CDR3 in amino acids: CASSPRVASGGLYNEQFF. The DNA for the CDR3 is TGCGCCAGCAGCCCCAGGGTGGCTAGCGGGGGGTTATACAATGAGCAGTTCTTC.

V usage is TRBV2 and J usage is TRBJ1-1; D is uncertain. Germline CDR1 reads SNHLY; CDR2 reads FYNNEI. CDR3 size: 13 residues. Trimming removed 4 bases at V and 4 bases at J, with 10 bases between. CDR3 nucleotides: TGTGCCAGCAGTGGCCGTCAGAGCACTGAAGCTTTCTTT. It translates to CASSGRQSTEAFF.

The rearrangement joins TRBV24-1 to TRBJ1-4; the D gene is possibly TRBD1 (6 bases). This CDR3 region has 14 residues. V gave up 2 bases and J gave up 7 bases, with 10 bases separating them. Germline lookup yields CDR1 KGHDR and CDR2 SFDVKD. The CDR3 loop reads CATSDSGAGEKLFF. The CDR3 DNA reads TGTGCCACCAGTGATTCAGGGGCGGGTGAAAAACTGTTTTTT.

CDR3: CATSREAGVWNEQFF. In nucleotides, the CDR3 is TGTGCCACCAGCAGAGAAGCGGGAGTGTGGAATGAGCAGTTCTTC. This chain uses TRBV15 with TRBJ2-1; TRBD2 matches at 8 bases. Germline V gene data show CDR1 as LNHNV and CDR2 as YYDKDF (reference sequence). This CDR3 region has 15 residues. The V segment lost 0 bases and the J segment 7 bases; nucleotides outside the gene matches: 5.

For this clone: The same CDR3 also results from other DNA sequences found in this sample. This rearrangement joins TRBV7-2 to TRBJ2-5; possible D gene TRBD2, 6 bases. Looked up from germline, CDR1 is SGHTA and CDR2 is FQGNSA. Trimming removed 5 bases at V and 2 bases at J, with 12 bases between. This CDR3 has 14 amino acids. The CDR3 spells CASSLGGSQETQYF. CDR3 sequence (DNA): TGTGCCAGCAGCCTGGGGGGTTCTCAAGAGACCCAGTACTTC.

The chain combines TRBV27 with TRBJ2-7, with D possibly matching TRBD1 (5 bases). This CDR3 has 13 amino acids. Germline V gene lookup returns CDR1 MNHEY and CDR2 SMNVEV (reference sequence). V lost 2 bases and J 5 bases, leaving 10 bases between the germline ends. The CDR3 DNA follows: TGTGCCAGCAGTTTAAGGGGTCTGCACGAGCAGTACTTC. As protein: CASSLRGLHEQYF.

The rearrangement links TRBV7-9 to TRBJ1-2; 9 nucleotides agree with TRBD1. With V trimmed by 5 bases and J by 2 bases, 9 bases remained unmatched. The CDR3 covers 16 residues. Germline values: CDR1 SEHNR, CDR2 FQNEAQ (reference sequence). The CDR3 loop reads CASSPNRDRVNYGYTF. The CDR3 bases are TGTGCCAGCAGCCCTAATCGGGACAGGGTAAACTATGGCTACACCTTC.